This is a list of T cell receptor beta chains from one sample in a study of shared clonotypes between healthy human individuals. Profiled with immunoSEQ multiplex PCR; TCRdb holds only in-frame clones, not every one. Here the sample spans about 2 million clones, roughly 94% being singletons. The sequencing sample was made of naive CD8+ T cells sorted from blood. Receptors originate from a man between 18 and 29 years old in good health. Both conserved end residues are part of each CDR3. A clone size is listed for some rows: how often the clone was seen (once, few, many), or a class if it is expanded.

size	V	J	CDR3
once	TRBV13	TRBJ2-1	CASSLGRTGGYNEQFF
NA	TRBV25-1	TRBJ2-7	CASSEYQAPYEQYF
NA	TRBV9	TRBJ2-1	CASSVSTSGLSYNEQFF
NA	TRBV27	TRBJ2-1	CASSPFGAGSLGEQFF
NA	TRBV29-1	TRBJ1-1	CSVGGAAFPEAFF
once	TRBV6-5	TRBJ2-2	CAIRRLTGELFF
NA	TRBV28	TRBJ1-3	CASSPTVPTPDSGNTIYF
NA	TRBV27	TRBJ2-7	CASSSGQGPLDEQYF
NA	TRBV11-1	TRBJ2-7	CASSIDRDFYEQYF
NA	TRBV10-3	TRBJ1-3	CAITMAESSGNTIYF
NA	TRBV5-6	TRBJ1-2	CASSYGTDNYGYTF
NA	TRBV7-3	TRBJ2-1	CASSLGHSYNEQFF
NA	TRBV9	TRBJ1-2	CASSTGGGDYGYTF
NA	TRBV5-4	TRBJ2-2	CASTRWGEGPTGELFF
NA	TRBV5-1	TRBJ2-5	CASSLLQGAAETQYF
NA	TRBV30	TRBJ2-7	CAWRSVGSYEQYF
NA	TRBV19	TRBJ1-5	CASSTPGTGILQPQHF
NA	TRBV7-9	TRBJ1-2	CASSLEGQGEMVDGYTF
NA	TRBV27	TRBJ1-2	CASSYGGGQLGYTF
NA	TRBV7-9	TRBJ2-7	CASSETAYEQYF
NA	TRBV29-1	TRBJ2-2	CSVEISGTNTGELFF
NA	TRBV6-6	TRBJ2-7	CASRGTSGVPSYEQYF
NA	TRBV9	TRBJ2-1	CASSVNYNEQFF
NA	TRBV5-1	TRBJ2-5	CASSPGVADIQETQYF
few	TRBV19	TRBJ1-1	CATGTGNTEAFF
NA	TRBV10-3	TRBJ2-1	CAISETGSSYNEQFF
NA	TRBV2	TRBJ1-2	CASIKPGTGNGYTF
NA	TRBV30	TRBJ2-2	CAWNQPTGELFF
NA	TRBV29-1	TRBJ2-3	CSVEEGGGSTDTQYF
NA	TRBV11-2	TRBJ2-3	CASSANRDRGPDTQYF
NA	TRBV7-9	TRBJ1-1	CASSQSEVTEAFF
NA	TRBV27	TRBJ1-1	CASSFGPSVGTEAFF
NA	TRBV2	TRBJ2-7	CASSVSAGESYEQYF
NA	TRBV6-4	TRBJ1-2	CASSDDSSGVYGYTF
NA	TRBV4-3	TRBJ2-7	CASSQGTSASYEQYF
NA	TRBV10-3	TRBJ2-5	CAISEGQEGETQYF
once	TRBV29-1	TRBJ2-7	CSVEDPGQGTGEQYF
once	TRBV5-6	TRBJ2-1	CASSLKNEQFF
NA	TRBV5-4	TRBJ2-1	CASSFGYNEQFF
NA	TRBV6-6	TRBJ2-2	CASSQGQGMAGELFF
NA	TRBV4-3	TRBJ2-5	CASSQEKGRWETQYF
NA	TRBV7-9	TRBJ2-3	CASSPELGQWTDTQYF
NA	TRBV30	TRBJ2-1	CAWSMVGPNEQFF
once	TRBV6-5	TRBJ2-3	CASSYRGHSGDTQYF
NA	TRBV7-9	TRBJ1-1	CASSQPEGQGLSEAFF
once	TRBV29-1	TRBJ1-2	CSVIGQGIYYGYTF
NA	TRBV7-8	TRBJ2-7	CASSLVRDEQYF
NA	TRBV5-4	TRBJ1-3	CASSFTGGGNTIYF
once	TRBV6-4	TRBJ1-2	CASRAPGGHGYTF